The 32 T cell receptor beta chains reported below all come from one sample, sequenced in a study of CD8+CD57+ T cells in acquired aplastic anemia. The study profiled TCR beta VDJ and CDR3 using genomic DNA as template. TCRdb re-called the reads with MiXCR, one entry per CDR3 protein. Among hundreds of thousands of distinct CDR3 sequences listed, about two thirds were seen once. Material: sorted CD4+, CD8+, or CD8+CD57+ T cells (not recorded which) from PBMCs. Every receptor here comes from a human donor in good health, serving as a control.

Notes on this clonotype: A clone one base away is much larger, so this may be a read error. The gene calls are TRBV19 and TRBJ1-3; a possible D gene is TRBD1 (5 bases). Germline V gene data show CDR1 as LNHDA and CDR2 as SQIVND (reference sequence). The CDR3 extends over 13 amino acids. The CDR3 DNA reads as TGTGTCAGTAGTGGGACGGCACGGAACACCATATATTTT. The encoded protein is CVSSGTARNTIYF.

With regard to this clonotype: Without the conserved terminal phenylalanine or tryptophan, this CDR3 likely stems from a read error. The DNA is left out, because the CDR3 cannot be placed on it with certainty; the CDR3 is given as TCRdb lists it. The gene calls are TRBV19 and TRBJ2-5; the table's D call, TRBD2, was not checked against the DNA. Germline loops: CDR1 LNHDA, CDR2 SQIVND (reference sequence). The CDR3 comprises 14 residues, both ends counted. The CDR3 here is CASSPPRGWAQETQ.

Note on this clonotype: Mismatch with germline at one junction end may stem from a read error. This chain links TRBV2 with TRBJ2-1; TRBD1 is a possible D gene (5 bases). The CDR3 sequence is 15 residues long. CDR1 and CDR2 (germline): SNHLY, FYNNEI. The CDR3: CASSRQGGTSGELLF. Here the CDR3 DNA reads TGTGCCAGCAGCCGCCAGGGTGGTACCTCCGGTGAGCTGCTTTTC.

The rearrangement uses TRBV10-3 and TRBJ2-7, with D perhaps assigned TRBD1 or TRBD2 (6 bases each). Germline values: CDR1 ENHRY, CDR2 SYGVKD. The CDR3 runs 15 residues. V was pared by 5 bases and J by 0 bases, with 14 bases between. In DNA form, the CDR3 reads TGTGCCATCAGTCGGGGGCCCGACACCTCCTACGAGCAGTACTTC. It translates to CAISRGPDTSYEQYF.

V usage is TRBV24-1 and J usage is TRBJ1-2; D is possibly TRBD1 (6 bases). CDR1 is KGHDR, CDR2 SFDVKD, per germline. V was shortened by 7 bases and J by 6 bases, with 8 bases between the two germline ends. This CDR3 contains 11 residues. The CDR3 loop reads CATRDSHGYTF. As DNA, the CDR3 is TGTGCCACCAGGGACAGCCATGGCTACACCTTC.

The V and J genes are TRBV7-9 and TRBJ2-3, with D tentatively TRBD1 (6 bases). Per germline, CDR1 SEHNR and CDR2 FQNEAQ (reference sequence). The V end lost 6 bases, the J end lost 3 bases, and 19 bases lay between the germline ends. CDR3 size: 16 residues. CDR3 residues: CASRARTEVRTDTQYF. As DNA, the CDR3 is TGTGCCAGCAGGGCCCGGACAGAGGTCCGTACAGATACGCAGTATTTT.

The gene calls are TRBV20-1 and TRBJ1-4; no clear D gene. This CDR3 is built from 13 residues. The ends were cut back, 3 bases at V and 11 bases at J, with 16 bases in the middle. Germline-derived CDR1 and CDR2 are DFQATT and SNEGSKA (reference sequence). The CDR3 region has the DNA TGCAGTGCTAGGGATGGTGGGAGAGATAAACTGTTTTTT. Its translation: CSARDGGRDKLFF.

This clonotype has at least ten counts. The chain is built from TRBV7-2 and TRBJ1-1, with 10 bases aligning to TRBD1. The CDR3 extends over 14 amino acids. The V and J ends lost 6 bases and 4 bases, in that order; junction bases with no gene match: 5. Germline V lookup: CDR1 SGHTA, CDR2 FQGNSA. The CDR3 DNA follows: TGTGCCAGCAGTCAGGACAGGGGGGTCACTGAAGCTTTCTTT. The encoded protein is CASSQDRGVTEAFF. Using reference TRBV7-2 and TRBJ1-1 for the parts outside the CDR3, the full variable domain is GAGVSQSPSNKVTEKGKDVELRCDPISGHTALYWYRQSLGQGLEFLIYFQGNSAPDKSGLPSDRFSAERTGGSVSTLTIQRTQQEDSAVYLCASSQDRGVTEAFFGQGTRLTVV.

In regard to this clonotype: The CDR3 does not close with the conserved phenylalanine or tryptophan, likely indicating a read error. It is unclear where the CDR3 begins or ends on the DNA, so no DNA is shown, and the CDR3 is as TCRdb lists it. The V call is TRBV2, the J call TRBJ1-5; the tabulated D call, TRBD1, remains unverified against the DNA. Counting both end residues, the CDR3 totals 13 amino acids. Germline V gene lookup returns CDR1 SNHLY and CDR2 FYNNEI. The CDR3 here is CASSEPSPHPLGY.

Written as DNA, the CDR3 is TGTGCCAGCAGCTTAGCGCGGGGCAATTTTGGCTACGCCCAGTACTTC. Residues: CASSLARGNFGYAQYF. This rearrangement joins TRBV7-9 to TRBJ2-7; the D gene is possibly TRBD2 (6 bases). Per germline, CDR1 SEHNR and CDR2 FQNEAQ (reference sequence). The CDR3 is made up of 16 amino acids. V lost 0 bases and J 10 bases, leaving 22 bases between the germline ends.

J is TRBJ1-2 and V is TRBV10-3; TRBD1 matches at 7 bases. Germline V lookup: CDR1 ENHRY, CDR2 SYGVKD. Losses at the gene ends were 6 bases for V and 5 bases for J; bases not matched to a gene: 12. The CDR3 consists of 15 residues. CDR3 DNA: TGTGCCATCAGAGCGGGGGCAGGGGGGGGTTATGGCTACACCTTC. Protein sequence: CAIRAGAGGGYGYTF.

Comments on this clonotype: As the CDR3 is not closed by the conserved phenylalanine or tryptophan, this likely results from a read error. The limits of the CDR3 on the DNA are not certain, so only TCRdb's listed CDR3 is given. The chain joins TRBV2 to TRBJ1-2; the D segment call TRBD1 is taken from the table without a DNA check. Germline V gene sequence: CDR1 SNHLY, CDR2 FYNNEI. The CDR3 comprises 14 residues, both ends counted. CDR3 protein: CATSTGLRSFGYAT.

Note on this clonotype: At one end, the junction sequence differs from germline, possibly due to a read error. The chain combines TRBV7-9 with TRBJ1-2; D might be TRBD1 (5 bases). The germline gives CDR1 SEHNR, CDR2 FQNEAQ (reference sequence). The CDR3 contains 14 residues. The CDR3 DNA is TGTGCCAGCAGCTTAGCGGGGGGTGAAAAACTGTTCTCTTTC. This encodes CASSLAGGEKLFSF.

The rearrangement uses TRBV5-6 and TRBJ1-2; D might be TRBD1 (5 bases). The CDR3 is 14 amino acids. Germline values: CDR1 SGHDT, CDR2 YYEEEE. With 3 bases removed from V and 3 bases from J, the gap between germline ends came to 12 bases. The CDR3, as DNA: TGTGCCAGCAGCTATTTACGAGGGGACTATGGCTACACCTTC. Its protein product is CASSYLRGDYGYTF.

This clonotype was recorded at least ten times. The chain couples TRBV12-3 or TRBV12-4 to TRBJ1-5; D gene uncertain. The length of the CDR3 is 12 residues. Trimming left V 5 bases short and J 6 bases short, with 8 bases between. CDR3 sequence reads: CASSPPSQPQHF. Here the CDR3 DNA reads TGTGCCAGCAGTCCGCCCTCTCAGCCCCAGCATTTT.

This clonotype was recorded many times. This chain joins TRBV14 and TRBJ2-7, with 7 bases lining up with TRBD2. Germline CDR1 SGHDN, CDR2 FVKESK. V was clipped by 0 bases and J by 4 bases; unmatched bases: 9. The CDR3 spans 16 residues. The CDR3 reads CASSQDHPGGMYEQYF. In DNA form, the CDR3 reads TGTGCCAGCAGCCAAGATCATCCCGGGGGGATGTACGAGCAGTACTTC.

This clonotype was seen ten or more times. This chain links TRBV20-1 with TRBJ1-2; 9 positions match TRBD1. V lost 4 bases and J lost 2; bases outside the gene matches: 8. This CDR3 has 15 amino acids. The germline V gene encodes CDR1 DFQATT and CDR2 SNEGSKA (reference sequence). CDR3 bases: TGCAGTGCTATACGGGGACAGGGAGTCAACTATGGCTACACCTTC. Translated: CSAIRGQGVNYGYTF.

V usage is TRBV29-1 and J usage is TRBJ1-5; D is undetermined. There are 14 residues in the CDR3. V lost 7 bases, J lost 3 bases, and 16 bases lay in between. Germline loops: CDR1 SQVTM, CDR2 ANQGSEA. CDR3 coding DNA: TGCAGCGCTAGAAGTGGCTATAACAATCAGCCCCAGCATTTT. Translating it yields CSARSGYNNQPQHF.

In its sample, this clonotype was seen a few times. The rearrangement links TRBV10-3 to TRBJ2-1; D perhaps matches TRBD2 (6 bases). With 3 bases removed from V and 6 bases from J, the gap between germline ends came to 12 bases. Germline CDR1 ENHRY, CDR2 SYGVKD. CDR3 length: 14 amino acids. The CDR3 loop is CAISEGLASNEQFF. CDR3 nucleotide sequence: TGTGCCATCAGTGAAGGCCTAGCGTCCAATGAGCAGTTCTTC.

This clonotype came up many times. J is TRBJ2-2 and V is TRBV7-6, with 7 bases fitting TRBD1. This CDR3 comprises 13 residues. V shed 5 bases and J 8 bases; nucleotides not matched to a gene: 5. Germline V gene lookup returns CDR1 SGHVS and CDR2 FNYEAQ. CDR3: CASSPQGVGELFF. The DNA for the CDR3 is TGTGCCAGCAGCCCCCAGGGGGTGGGGGAGCTGTTTTTT.

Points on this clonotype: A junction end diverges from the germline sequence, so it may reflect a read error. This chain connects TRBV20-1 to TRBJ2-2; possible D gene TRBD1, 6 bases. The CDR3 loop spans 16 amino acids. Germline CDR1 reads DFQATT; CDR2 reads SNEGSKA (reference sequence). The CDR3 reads CSARDPGTKNTGELSW. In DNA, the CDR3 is TGCAGTGCTAGAGATCCGGGGACAAAGAACACCGGGGAGCTGTCTTGG.

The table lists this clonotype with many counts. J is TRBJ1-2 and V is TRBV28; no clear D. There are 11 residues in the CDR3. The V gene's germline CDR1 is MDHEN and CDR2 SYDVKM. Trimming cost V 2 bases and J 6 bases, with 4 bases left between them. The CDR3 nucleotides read TGTGCCAGCAGTTTAGCGGATGGCTACACCTTC. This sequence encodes CASSLADGYTF.

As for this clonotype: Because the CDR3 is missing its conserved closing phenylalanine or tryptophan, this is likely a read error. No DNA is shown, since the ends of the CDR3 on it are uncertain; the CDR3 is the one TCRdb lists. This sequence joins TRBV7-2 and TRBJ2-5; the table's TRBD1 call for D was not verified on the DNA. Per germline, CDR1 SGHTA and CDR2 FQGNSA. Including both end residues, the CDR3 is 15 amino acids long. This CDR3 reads CASSSTGGGFETPQH.

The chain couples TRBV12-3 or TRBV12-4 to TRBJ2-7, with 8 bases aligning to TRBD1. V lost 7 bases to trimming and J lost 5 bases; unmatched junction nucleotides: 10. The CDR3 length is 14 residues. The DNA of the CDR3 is TGTGCCAGCATCAGTACGGGACAGGTCGACGAGCAGTACTTC. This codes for CASISTGQVDEQYF.

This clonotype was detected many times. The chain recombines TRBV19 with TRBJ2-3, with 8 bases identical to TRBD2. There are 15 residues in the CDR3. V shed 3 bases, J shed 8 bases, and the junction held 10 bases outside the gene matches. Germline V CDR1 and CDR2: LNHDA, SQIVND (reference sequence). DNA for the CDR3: TGTGCCAGTAGTATTAGCGGGGACCGGGGACGTACGCAGTATTTT. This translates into CASSISGDRGRTQYF.

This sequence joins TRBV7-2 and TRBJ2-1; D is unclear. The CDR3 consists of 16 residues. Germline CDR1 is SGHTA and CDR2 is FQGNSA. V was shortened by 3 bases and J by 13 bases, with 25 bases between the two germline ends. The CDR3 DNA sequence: TGTGCCAGCAGCTTGAAGGGAAGGGTAGGAGATTCACCCCAGTTCTTC. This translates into CASSLKGRVGDSPQFF.

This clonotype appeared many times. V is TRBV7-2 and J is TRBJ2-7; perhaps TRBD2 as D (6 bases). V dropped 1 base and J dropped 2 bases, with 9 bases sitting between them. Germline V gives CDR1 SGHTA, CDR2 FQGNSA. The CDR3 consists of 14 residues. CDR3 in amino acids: CASSLGGKAYEQYF. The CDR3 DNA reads TGTGCCAGCAGCTTAGGCGGGAAAGCCTACGAGCAGTACTTC.

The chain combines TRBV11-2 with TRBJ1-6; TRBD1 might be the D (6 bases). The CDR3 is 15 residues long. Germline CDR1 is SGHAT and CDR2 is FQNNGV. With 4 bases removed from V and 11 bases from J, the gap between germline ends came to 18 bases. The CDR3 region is CASSSTRGGSPPLHF. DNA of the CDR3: TGTGCCAGCAGCTCTACCAGGGGCGGGAGTCCACCCCTCCACTTT.

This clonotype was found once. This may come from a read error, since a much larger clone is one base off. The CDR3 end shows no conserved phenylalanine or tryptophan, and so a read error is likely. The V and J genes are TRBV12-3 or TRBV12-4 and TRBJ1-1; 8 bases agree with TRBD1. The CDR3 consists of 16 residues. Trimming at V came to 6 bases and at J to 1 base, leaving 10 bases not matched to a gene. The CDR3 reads CASSHPDRAGNTEAFL. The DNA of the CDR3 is TGTGCCAGCAGCCACCCGGACAGGGCGGGGAACACTGAAGCTTTCCTT.

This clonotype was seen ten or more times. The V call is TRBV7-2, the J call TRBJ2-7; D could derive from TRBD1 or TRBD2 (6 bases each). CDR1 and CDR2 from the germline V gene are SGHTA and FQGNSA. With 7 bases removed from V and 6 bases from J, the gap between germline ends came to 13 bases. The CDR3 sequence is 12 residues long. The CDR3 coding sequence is TGTGCCAGCAATCAAGGGGGGCTCGAGCAGTACTTC. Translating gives CASNQGGLEQYF.

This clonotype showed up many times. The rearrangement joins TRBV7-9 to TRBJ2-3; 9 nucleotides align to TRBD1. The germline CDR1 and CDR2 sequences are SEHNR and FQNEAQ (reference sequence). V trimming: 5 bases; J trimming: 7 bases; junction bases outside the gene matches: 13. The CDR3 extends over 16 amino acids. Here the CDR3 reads CASSVMPQGARYTQYF. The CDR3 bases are TGTGCCAGCAGCGTGATGCCACAGGGGGCCAGGTATACGCAGTATTTT.

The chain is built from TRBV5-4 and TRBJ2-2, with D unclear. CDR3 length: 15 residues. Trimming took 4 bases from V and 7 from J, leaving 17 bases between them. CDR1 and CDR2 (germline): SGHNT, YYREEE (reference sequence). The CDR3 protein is CASSQDPSVDGELFF. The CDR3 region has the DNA TGTGCCAGCAGCCAAGATCCGTCAGTCGACGGGGAGCTGTTTTTT. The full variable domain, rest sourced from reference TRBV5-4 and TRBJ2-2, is ETGVTQSPTHLIKTRGQQVTLRCSSQSGHNTVSWYQQALGQGPQFIFQYYREEENGRGNFPPRFSGLQFPNYSSELNVNALELDDSALYLCASSQDPSVDGELFFGEGSRLTVL.